This is a list of T cell receptor beta chains from one sample in a study of cytomegalovirus exposure and HLA in healthy donors. TCRdb's copy holds only in-frame clones and misses some; the assay was immunoSEQ multiplex PCR. Altogether about 330,000 clones are present, roughly 89% being singletons, with the ten largest covering approximately 0.84%. Specimen: PBMCs. These receptors originate from a woman between 18 and 29 years old in good health and CMV-seronegative. Each CDR3 is given with its conserved first and last residue. D genes are given only for firm matches. Only part of the rows carry a size: once, few, many, or a class if the clone is expanded.

abundance	d_gene	v_gene	j_gene	CDR3nt	CDR3aa
NA	NA	TRBV28	TRBJ1-3	TGTGCCAGCAGCACGGGACATTCGTACTCTGGAAACACCATATATTTT	CASSTGHSYSGNTIYF
NA	TRBD1	TRBV7-3	TRBJ2-4	TGTGCCAGCAGCCGCGGACAGGGCGACATTCAGTACTTC	CASSRGQGDIQYF
once	NA	TRBV5-6	TRBJ2-2	TGTGCCAGCAGCTGGGGCCCCGGGCCCGGGGAGCTGTTTTTT	CASSWGPGPGELFF
NA	TRBD1	TRBV5-1	TRBJ1-4	TGCGCCAGCAGCTTTCAGGGGGCTAATGAAAAACTGTTTTTT	CASSFQGANEKLFF
NA	TRBD2	TRBV4-2	TRBJ2-7	TGTGCCAGCAGCCACAGAGTAGGACTAGCGGACTCCTACGAGCAGTACTTC	CASSHRVGLADSYEQYF
NA	TRBD1	TRBV5-4	TRBJ2-2	TGTGCCAGCAGCACCCACAGGGGGGAGAGCACCGGGGAGCTGTTTTTT	CASSTHRGESTGELFF
NA	NA	TRBV11-2	TRBJ2-3	TGTGCCAGCAGCTTAGAGGGGGCGAGGGCAGATACGCAGTATTTT	CASSLEGARADTQYF
NA	TRBD2	TRBV4-2	TRBJ2-5	TGTGCCAGCAGCCTTGGGACTAGCGGGAGCAGTAACCAAGAGACCCAGTACTTC	CASSLGTSGSSNQETQYF
NA	TRBD1	TRBV4-1	TRBJ1-2	TGCGCCAGCAGCTCAGGCCCGGGGACAGCACTCCTTAACTATGGCTACACCTTC	CASSSGPGTALLNYGYTF
NA	TRBD2	TRBV6-5	TRBJ2-7	TGTGCCAGCAGTTACGGACTAGCGGGAGGCTTTTACGAGCAGTACTTC	CASSYGLAGGFYEQYF
NA	TRBD1	TRBV6-1	TRBJ1-3	TGTGCCAGCAGTGAGGGGGACAGGCAGACTGGAAACACCATATATTTT	CASSEGDRQTGNTIYF
few	NA	TRBV6-6	TRBJ2-7	TGTGCCAGCTGCGACAGCTCCTACGAGCAGTACTTC	CASCDSSYEQYF
NA	NA	TRBV28	TRBJ1-2	TGTGCCAGCAGCAGGGTCATGGATTATGGCTACACCTTC	CASSRVMDYGYTF
NA	TRBD2	TRBV27	TRBJ2-2	TGTGCCAGCAGTTTTAACGGGAGGGGTTCCGGGGAGCTGTTTTTT	CASSFNGRGSGELFF
NA	NA	TRBV6-5	TRBJ2-1	TGTGCCAGCAGTTACTCTACCGGGAAAGATCGCAATGAGCAGTTCTTC	CASSYSTGKDRNEQFF
NA	NA	TRBV19	TRBJ1-2	TGTGCCAGTAGTCCCGGGACTTCAGGAGGCTACACCTTC	CASSPGTSGGYTF
NA	NA	TRBV7-2	TRBJ2-7	TGTGCCAGCAGCTTGGGGGGGCTAGCTTCCTACGAGCAGTACTTC	CASSLGGLASYEQYF
NA	TRBD2	TRBV4-3	TRBJ2-3	TGCGCCAGCAGCCAAGAGAGGTTAGGACTAGCGGGAGGAACAGATACGCAGTATTTT	CASSQERLGLAGGTDTQYF
NA	NA	TRBV9	TRBJ2-2	TGTGCCAGCAGCTCCGCCCTCCTAACGAACACCGGGGAGCTGTTTTTT	CASSSALLTNTGELFF
NA	NA	TRBV6-5	TRBJ1-1	TGTGCCAGCAGTTCCCCGGTAAAGGAAGCTTTCTTT	CASSSPVKEAFF